These 32 T cell receptor beta chains share one sample of origin, sequenced in a study of blood T cell repertoires in COVID-19. Produced via immunoSEQ multiplex PCR; TCRdb's table is partial and in-frame only. This table has 200,000 to 250,000 clones, 92% appearing once. Source material: peripheral blood. These receptor sequences come from a man younger than 40 with COVID-19, enrolled during active disease.

The chain uses TRBV19 and TRBJ2-7; TRBD1 matches at 10 bases. V dropped 5 bases and J dropped 2; count of bases not matched to a gene: 3. The CDR3 extends over 14 amino acids. In germline, CDR1 is LNHDA, CDR2 SQIVND (reference sequence). The CDR3 DNA follows: TGTGCCAGTAGTGAGACAGGGGGCACCTACGAGCAGTACTTC. It yields the protein CASSETGGTYEQYF.

The chain recombines TRBV6-5 with TRBJ2-5; 12 nucleotides line up with TRBD1. From germline, CDR1 is MNHEY and CDR2 SVGAGI. The J segment lost 4 bases and the V segment lost 6 bases, leaving 6 bases of the junction unmatched. The CDR3 totals 15 residues. CDR3 coding DNA: TGTGCCAGCAGCCTCGGGACAGGGGGCATAGAGACCCAGTACTTC. Translating gives CASSLGTGGIETQYF.

V usage is TRBV5-4 and J usage is TRBJ2-6; D is ambiguous. The CDR3 extends over 15 amino acids. Germline loops: CDR1 SGHNT, CDR2 YYREEE (reference sequence). The V and J ends lost 5 bases and 0 bases respectively, with 9 bases between them. Here the CDR3 reads CASSSTGSGANVLTF. The CDR3 DNA follows: TGTGCCAGCAGTTCGACGGGCTCTGGGGCCAACGTCCTGACTTTC.

V gene TRBV29-1 combines with J gene TRBJ1-2; TRBD1 aligns across 7 bases. This CDR3 has 11 residues. Germline V gives CDR1 SQVTM, CDR2 ANQGSEA. Germline trimming cut 6 bases from V and 7 bases from J; bases unmatched to any gene: 5. The CDR3 sequence is CSVGDRAGYTF. The CDR3 DNA reads as TGCAGCGTAGGCGACAGGGCTGGCTACACCTTC.

The rearrangement links TRBV7-9 to TRBJ2-3; 9 bases map to TRBD1. The junction had 8 bases not matched to a gene; V was cut back by 1 base and J by 6 bases. The CDR3 length is 16 residues. Germline-derived CDR1 and CDR2 are SEHNR and FQNEAQ (reference sequence). CDR3 nucleotides: TGTGCCAGCAGCTTAGGTACAGGGGGCGCGTCCGATACGCAGTATTTT. It yields the protein CASSLGTGGASDTQYF.

This clone was observed a single time. V gene TRBV18 combines with J gene TRBJ2-1; weak D call: TRBD2 (5 bases). The CDR3 spans 13 residues. Germline lookup yields CDR1 KGHSH and CDR2 LQKENI. V was pared by 6 bases and J by 10 bases, with 16 bases between. CDR3 in amino acids: CASSPNRGTEQFF. CDR3 nucleotide sequence: TGTGCCAGCTCCCCTAACCGGGGAACAGAGCAGTTCTTC. Using reference TRBV18 and TRBJ2-1 for the parts outside the CDR3, the full variable domain is NAGVMQNPRHLVRRRGQEARLRCSPMKGHSHVYWYRQLPEEGLKFMVYLQKENIIDESGMPKERFSAEFPKEGPSILRIQQVVRGDSAAYFCASSPNRGTEQFFGPGTRLTVL.

The chain recombines TRBV9 with TRBJ2-1, with D perhaps TRBD1 (6 bases). The CDR3 length is 15 residues. Trimming stripped 2 bases from V and 0 bases from J, with 9 bases between. Germline CDR1 and CDR2: SGDLS and YYNGEE. In DNA form, the CDR3 reads TGTGCCAGCAGCGTTAGGACAGTCTCCTACAATGAGCAGTTCTTC. Amino acid sequence: CASSVRTVSYNEQFF.

This clone has a single count. The CDR3 loop is CASSWGDRVAPGNTIYF. The CDR3 nucleotides are TGCGCCAGCAGCTGGGGAGACAGGGTTGCCCCTGGAAACACCATATATTTT. The rearrangement links TRBV5-1 to TRBJ1-3; TRBD1 matches at 7 bases. The CDR3 spans 17 residues. Germline CDR1 SGHRS, CDR2 YFSETQ. The V segment lost 3 bases and the J segment 2 bases; nucleotides outside the gene matches: 11.

This chain uses TRBV5-1 with TRBJ2-1, with 9 nucleotides matching TRBD2. Germline V gene sequence: CDR1 SGHRS, CDR2 YFSETQ. The J segment lost 0 bases and the V segment lost 4 bases, leaving 5 bases of the junction unmatched. The CDR3 covers 16 residues. The CDR3 protein is CASSLLAGSSYNEQFF. CDR3 coding DNA: TGCGCCAGCAGCCTTCTAGCGGGGAGCTCCTACAATGAGCAGTTCTTC.

V gene TRBV10-3 combines with J gene TRBJ2-1, with 7 bases fitting TRBD2. With 2 bases clipped from V and 7 bases from J, the junction kept 8 bases outside the gene matches. Per the germline V gene, CDR1 is ENHRY and CDR2 is SYGVKD. The length of the CDR3 is 15 residues. Written as DNA, the CDR3 is TGTGCCATCAGTGAGGGACTAGTGAGCTTGAATGAGCAGTTCTTC. Protein: CAISEGLVSLNEQFF.

This rearrangement joins TRBV5-6 to TRBJ1-1, with TRBD1 matching over 7 bases. The CDR3 has 15 residues. The V segment lost 6 bases and the J segment 1 base; nucleotides outside the gene matches: 9. The germline gives CDR1 SGHDT, CDR2 YYEEEE. The CDR3 nucleotides read TGTGCCAGCAACAAACCGGGACAGAGGAACACTGAAGCTTTCTTT. It encodes CASNKPGQRNTEAFF.

The rearrangement joins TRBV19 to TRBJ2-5; maybe TRBD2 (7 bases). The CDR3 spans 15 residues. CDR1 is LNHDA and CDR2 is SQIVND in the germline V gene (reference sequence). V was shortened by 5 bases and J by 10 bases, with 23 bases between the two germline ends. CDR3 sequence: CASSAQGGGLRSQYF. The CDR3 DNA reads as TGTGCCAGTAGTGCCCAAGGGGGGGGACTTCGGAGCCAGTACTTC. Supplemented by reference TRBV19 and TRBJ2-5, the full variable domain reads DGGITQSPKYLFRKEGQNVTLSCEQNLNHDAMYWYRQDPGQGLRLIYYSQIVNDFQKGDIAEGYSVSREKKESFPLTVTSAQKNPTAFYLCASSAQGGGLRSQYFGPGTRLLVL.

V usage is TRBV2 and J usage is TRBJ1-1; D not resolved. The germline CDR1 and CDR2 sequences are SNHLY and FYNNEI. CDR3 length equals 15 residues. V dropped 6 bases and J dropped 1 base, with 15 bases sitting between them. In DNA form, the CDR3 reads TGTGCCAGCAGCGAGAGACTGGTAGGGAACACTGAAGCTTTCTTT. It translates to CASSERLVGNTEAFF.

V gene TRBV28 combines with J gene TRBJ1-2; D remains ambiguous. CDR3 length: 14 residues. Trimming cost V 7 bases and J 0 bases, with 12 bases left between them. CDR1 MDHEN and CDR2 SYDVKM come from the germline V gene. CDR3 sequence (DNA): TGTGCCAGCACTAATAATCCCTCTAACTATGGCTACACCTTC. This gives the protein CASTNNPSNYGYTF.

The chain joins TRBV13 to TRBJ2-7; 7 positions agree with TRBD1. This CDR3 spans 14 amino acids. Germline V lookup: CDR1 PRHDT, CDR2 FYEKMQ (reference sequence). Germline trimming cut 7 bases from V and 2 bases from J; bases unmatched to any gene: 8. The CDR3 DNA follows: TGTGCCAGCACCCGACAGGGAGATCCCTACGAGCAGTACTTC. This sequence encodes CASTRQGDPYEQYF.

This clone has a handful of counts. V is TRBV3-1 (or the pseudogene TRBV3-2) and J is TRBJ1-2; the match to TRBD1 covers 10 bases. Per germline, CDR1 LGHDT and CDR2 YNNKEL (reference sequence). There are 15 residues in the CDR3. V lost 1 base and J lost 7; bases outside the gene matches: 6. CDR3 protein: CASSQVGTGVGGYTF. Written as DNA, the CDR3 is TGTGCCAGCAGCCAAGTCGGGACAGGGGTCGGTGGCTACACCTTC.

The V gene is TRBV5-1, the J gene TRBJ2-3, with 14 bases matching TRBD2. The junction had 10 bases not matched to a gene; V was cut back by 3 bases and J by 4 bases. Germline V gene data show CDR1 as SGHRS and CDR2 as YFSETQ. The CDR3 length is 18 residues. The CDR3 sequence is CASSSTSGRAVSPDTQYF. The CDR3 nucleotides read TGCGCCAGCAGCTCGACTAGCGGGAGGGCCGTAAGTCCAGATACGCAGTATTTT. Filled out from reference TRBV5-1 and TRBJ2-3, the complete variable domain reads KAGVTQTPRYLIKTRGQQVTLSCSPISGHRSVSWYQQTPGQGLQFLFEYFSETQRNKGNFPGRFSGRQFSNSRSEMNVSTLELGDSALYLCASSSTSGRAVSPDTQYFGPGTRLTVL.

This chain connects TRBV19 to TRBJ1-6, with D possibly being TRBD1 (5 bases). Germline CDR1 is LNHDA and CDR2 is SQIVND (reference sequence). V was trimmed by 2 bases and J by 9 bases, leaving 17 bases between them. The CDR3 sequence is 16 residues long. The chain's CDR3 is CASSIFQGGMSSPLHF. In DNA, the CDR3 is TGTGCCAGTAGTATATTTCAGGGTGGTATGAGTTCACCCCTCCACTTT.

V is TRBV3-1 (or the pseudogene TRBV3-2) and J is TRBJ2-3, with TRBD2 identical over 7 bases. Germline V lookup: CDR1 LGHDT, CDR2 YNNKEL (reference sequence). This CDR3 has 17 amino acids. J was trimmed by 5 bases and V by 0 bases; bases with no gene match: 11. CDR3 amino acids: CASSQEETSDLGDTQYF. The CDR3 bases are TGTGCCAGCAGCCAAGAGGAAACTAGCGATTTGGGAGATACGCAGTATTTT.

The chain uses TRBV5-4 and TRBJ2-5; 7 bases are a match to TRBD1. J lost 2 bases, V lost 4 bases, and 2 bases had no gene match. In germline, CDR1 is SGHNT, CDR2 YYREEE (reference sequence). The CDR3 is made up of 13 amino acids. The CDR3 DNA reads as TGTGCCAGCAGCACGGGACAGCAAGAGACCCAGTACTTC. This sequence encodes CASSTGQQETQYF.

Points on this clone: The identical CDR3 is also encoded by other nucleotide sequences in the sample. The chain combines TRBV18 with TRBJ1-5; D ambiguous. This CDR3 contains 13 residues. The germline V gene has CDR1 KGHSH and CDR2 LQKENI. V was clipped by 3 bases and J by 5 bases, with 8 bases between them. DNA of the CDR3: TGTGCCAGCTCACCGGGCAGTGATCAGCCCCAGCATTTT. It translates to CASSPGSDQPQHF.

The chain employs TRBV5-6 and TRBJ1-6; D is perhaps TRBD1 (6 bases). CDR3 length equals 14 residues. Trimming took 4 bases from V and 10 from J, leaving 15 bases between them. Germline CDR1 is SGHDT and CDR2 is YYEEEE. CDR3 residues: CASSPNTGNSPLHF. The CDR3 DNA follows: TGTGCCAGCAGCCCCAACACAGGGAACTCACCCCTCCACTTT.

This clone was recorded once. The chain joins TRBV18 to TRBJ1-2, with D maybe TRBD1 (6 bases). Germline V gives CDR1 KGHSH, CDR2 LQKENI. CDR3 length: 15 residues. The V end was cut by 6 bases, the J end by 6 bases, with 20 bases between. The CDR3 is CASSKDWGGGDGYTF. The DNA of the CDR3 is TGTGCCAGCTCGAAAGACTGGGGAGGGGGTGATGGCTACACCTTC. The full variable domain, with the rest looked up from reference TRBV18 and TRBJ1-2, is NAGVMQNPRHLVRRRGQEARLRCSPMKGHSHVYWYRQLPEEGLKFMVYLQKENIIDESGMPKERFSAEFPKEGPSILRIQQVVRGDSAAYFCASSKDWGGGDGYTFGSGTRLTVV.

V is TRBV6-1 and J is TRBJ1-5, with D unresolved. Between the trimmed V and J ends, which lost 0 bases and 3 bases, there was a span of 12 bases. This CDR3 comprises 16 residues. Germline assignment: CDR1 MNHNS and CDR2 SASEGT. DNA of the CDR3: TGTGCCAGCAGTGAAGCTATACGCGGTCCCAATCAGCCCCAGCATTTT. Translated, it gives CASSEAIRGPNQPQHF.

The chain recombines TRBV7-2 with TRBJ1-3, with D maybe TRBD1 (5 bases). The V and J ends lost 4 bases and 0 bases respectively, with 16 bases between them. The germline CDR1 and CDR2 sequences are SGHTA and FQGNSA. The CDR3 is 17 amino acids. The CDR3 is CASSSRPQASSGNTIYF. CDR3 DNA: TGTGCCAGCAGCTCGAGACCACAGGCTAGCTCTGGAAACACCATATATTTT.

The chain employs TRBV30 and TRBJ1-6; D not resolved. Germline V lookup: CDR1 GTSNPN, CDR2 SVGIG (reference sequence). This CDR3 region has 14 residues. V lost 0 bases, J lost 5 bases, and 8 bases lay in between. The CDR3 spells CAWSVTEHNSPLHF. CDR3 nucleotides: TGTGCCTGGAGTGTCACGGAGCATAATTCACCCCTCCACTTT.

The chain joins TRBV29-1 to TRBJ2-7; D may be TRBD1 (6 bases). The V end was cut by 4 bases, the J end by 4 bases, with 11 bases between. The CDR3 is 12 amino acids. In germline, CDR1 is SQVTM, CDR2 ANQGSEA. CDR3 loop: CSVGQAGYEQYF. As DNA, the CDR3 is TGCAGCGTTGGACAGGCAGGGTACGAGCAGTACTTC.

J is TRBJ2-3 and V is TRBV3-1 (or the pseudogene TRBV3-2); D perhaps matches TRBD2 (6 bases). Trimming pared 4 bases from V and 1 base from J, leaving 12 bases between. Germline CDR1 and CDR2: LGHDT and YNNKEL (reference sequence). The CDR3 is 15 residues long. The CDR3 DNA is TGTGCCAGCAGCCTCCGCCCTAGCGGCACAGATACGCAGTATTTT. Protein sequence: CASSLRPSGTDTQYF.

The rearrangement links TRBV27 to TRBJ1-1, with a weak D call TRBD1 (5 bases). Germline lookup yields CDR1 MNHEY and CDR2 SMNVEV (reference sequence). With 2 bases removed from V and 5 bases from J, the gap between germline ends came to 12 bases. The CDR3 extends over 14 amino acids. This CDR3 is CASSLREGRTEAFF. For the CDR3, the DNA is TGTGCCAGCAGTTTACGGGAGGGGAGAACTGAAGCTTTCTTT.

The V gene is TRBV4-1, the J gene TRBJ2-4, with D tentatively TRBD1 (6 bases). The V gene lost 0 bases and the J gene lost 0 bases, with 18 bases spanning the gap. The germline V gene has CDR1 MGHRA and CDR2 YSYEKL. The CDR3 sequence is 19 residues long. CDR3 region: CASSQDEGDTDLAKNIQYF. In DNA form, the CDR3 reads TGCGCCAGCAGCCAAGATGAGGGGGACACGGACTTAGCCAAAAACATTCAGTACTTC.

V is TRBV7-2 and J is TRBJ2-7; TRBD1 is a possible D gene (6 bases). The V and J ends lost 4 bases and 7 bases respectively, with 14 bases between them. The CDR3 has 13 residues. Germline assignment: CDR1 SGHTA and CDR2 FQGNSA. CDR3 bases: TGTGCCAGCAGCTCTGGACAGTCGGGGGAGCAGTACTTC. This translates into CASSSGQSGEQYF. Filled out from reference TRBV7-2 and TRBJ2-7, the complete variable domain reads GAGVSQSPSNKVTEKGKDVELRCDPISGHTALYWYRQSLGQGLEFLIYFQGNSAPDKSGLPSDRFSAERTGGSVSTLTIQRTQQEDSAVYLCASSSGQSGEQYFGPGTRLTVT.

The V gene is TRBV7-7, the J gene TRBJ2-1, with 8 bases lining up with TRBD2. Trimming took 0 bases from V and 6 from J; bases not matched to a gene: 10. This CDR3 region has 17 residues. Germline V lookup: CDR1 SSHAT, CDR2 FNYEAQ (reference sequence). The CDR3 loop reads CASSLAPGTRGINEQFF. The CDR3 region has the DNA TGTGCCAGCAGCTTAGCCCCCGGGACTAGGGGGATCAATGAGCAGTTCTTC.